The 19 T cell receptor beta chains listed next were all sequenced from one sample in a study. The repertoire was sequenced with immunoSEQ multiplex PCR; TCRdb's copy has only in-frame clones and lacks some. The sample includes around 50,000 clones, more than 80% of them seen just once. Material: PBMCs. The source of these receptors is a man between 35 and 55 years old with rheumatoid arthritis.

In its sample, this clone was seen once. This chain uses TRBV29-1 with TRBJ1-4; no reliable D call. Trimming left V 4 bases short and J 0 bases short, with 3 bases between. Germline-derived CDR1 and CDR2 are SQVTM and ANQGSEA. The CDR3 is made up of 12 amino acids. The CDR3 loop reads CSVVATNEKLFF. DNA of the CDR3: TGCAGCGTTGTGGCAACTAATGAAAAACTGTTTTTT. Combining the CDR3 with reference TRBV29-1 and TRBJ1-4 gives the whole variable domain SAVISQKPSRDICQRGTSLTIQCQVDSQVTMMFWYRQQPGQSLTLIATANQGSEATYESGFVIDKFPISRPNLTFSTLTVSNMSPEDSSIYLCSVVATNEKLFFGSGTQLSVL.

CDR3 nucleotide sequence: TGTGCCAGCAGCCCCGTCCCGGGACTAGCGGGGGGGGGCACAGATACGCAGTATTTT. Protein sequence: CASSPVPGLAGGGTDTQYF. This chain connects TRBV13 to TRBJ2-3, with 16 bases matching TRBD2. Germline lookup yields CDR1 PRHDT and CDR2 FYEKMQ (reference sequence). The length of the CDR3 is 19 residues. J was trimmed by 1 base and V by 5 bases; bases with no gene match: 9.

This chain uses TRBV6-1 with TRBJ2-1; 10 bases line up with TRBD2. This CDR3 contains 16 residues. Germline assignment: CDR1 MNHNS and CDR2 SASEGT. Trimming removed 1 base from V and 4 bases from J; junction bases left unmatched: 4. The DNA of the CDR3 is TGTGCCAGCAGTGAAGATCCTAGCGGGGGTTACAATGAGCAGTTCTTC. The encoded protein is CASSEDPSGGYNEQFF.

The chain employs TRBV7-9 and TRBJ2-4; 7 bases map to TRBD2. Per germline, CDR1 SEHNR and CDR2 FQNEAQ (reference sequence). Trimming cost V 4 bases and J 4 bases; bases outside gene matches: 10. The CDR3 totals 16 residues. The CDR3 DNA sequence: TGTGCCAGCAGCTCGGGGTCGACTAGCCTGAAAAACATTCAGTACTTC. It is translated as CASSSGSTSLKNIQYF.

This chain connects TRBV10-3 to TRBJ2-7; D is possibly TRBD1 or TRBD2 (5 bases each). In germline, CDR1 is ENHRY, CDR2 SYGVKD. Trimming pared 10 bases from V and 3 bases from J, leaving 34 bases between. The CDR3 extends over 19 amino acids. The CDR3 reads CATQGVTMGEGTSIYEQYF. DNA of the CDR3: TGTGCCACCCAGGGTGTTACAATGGGGGAAGGAACCTCTATCTACGAGCAGTACTTC.

The chain employs TRBV29-1 and TRBJ2-7; 10 bases are a match to TRBD1. Trimming removed 1 base from V and 2 bases from J; junction bases left unmatched: 5. The CDR3 totals 15 residues. Germline values: CDR1 SQVTM, CDR2 ANQGSEA. The CDR3 here is CSVEARTGGTYEQYF. The CDR3 coding sequence is TGCAGCGTTGAAGCTCGGACAGGGGGGACCTACGAGCAGTACTTC.

This clone was observed a single time. V gene TRBV24-1 combines with J gene TRBJ1-5; TRBD1 matches at 10 bases. The germline CDR1 and CDR2 sequences are KGHDR and SFDVKD. The J segment lost 6 bases and the V segment lost 2 bases, leaving 6 bases of the junction unmatched. The CDR3 is 16 amino acids. The CDR3 here is CATSDWTGGISQPQHF. The CDR3, as DNA: TGTGCCACCAGTGATTGGACAGGGGGGATCAGTCAGCCCCAGCATTTT.

This clone came up once. The chain recombines TRBV5-1 with TRBJ2-1, with D perhaps given as TRBD1 or TRBD2 (5 bases each). CDR3 length equals 16 residues. Trimming removed 1 base from V and 0 bases from J, with 11 bases in between. Germline lookup yields CDR1 SGHRS and CDR2 YFSETQ. The CDR3 DNA reads TGCGCCAGCAGCTTGATGGGGACGGGCTCCTACAATGAGCAGTTCTTC. Amino acids: CASSLMGTGSYNEQFF.

The chain is built from TRBV28 and TRBJ2-5; D call uncertain. Trimming left V 3 bases short and J 1 base short, with 3 bases between. The CDR3 runs to 12 residues. The germline V gene encodes CDR1 MDHEN and CDR2 SYDVKM. Written as DNA, the CDR3 is TGTGCCAGCAGTTTGGTCCAAGAGACCCAGTACTTC. Translated, it gives CASSLVQETQYF.

This chain connects TRBV5-4 to TRBJ2-3; 9 bases line up with TRBD2. Germline V CDR1 and CDR2: SGHNT, YYREEE (reference sequence). Trimming at V came to 4 bases and at J to 1 base, leaving 10 bases not matched to a gene. The CDR3 length is 17 residues. CDR3 DNA: TGTGCCAGCAGCCCGTTAGGACTAGCGATACGCACAGATACGCAGTATTTT. Amino acids: CASSPLGLAIRTDTQYF.

V and J are TRBV5-1 and TRBJ2-3; 13 bases align to TRBD2. The ends lost 2 bases at V and 4 bases at J; junction bases unmatched: 4. The CDR3 sequence is 16 residues long. Germline V gives CDR1 SGHRS, CDR2 YFSETQ. DNA for the CDR3: TGCGCCAGCAGCTTACTTACTAGCGGGGGGGCAGATACGCAGTATTTT. This codes for CASSLLTSGGADTQYF.

This clone was observed a handful of times. The V and J genes are TRBV30 and TRBJ2-7; D is undetermined. The CDR3 runs to 12 residues. CDR1 is GTSNPN and CDR2 is SVGIG in the germline V gene (reference sequence). V dropped 2 bases and J dropped 4 bases, with 9 bases sitting between them. The CDR3 DNA reads as TGTGCCTGGAGTACGAGACATTACGAGCAGTACTTC. Amino acid sequence: CAWSTRHYEQYF.

The chain couples TRBV11-3 to TRBJ2-5, with a tentative D call TRBD2 (6 bases). CDR1 is SGHNT and CDR2 is YENEEA in the germline V gene. CDR3 length: 14 residues. Trimming pared 4 bases from V and 4 bases from J, leaving 13 bases between. CDR3 DNA sequence: TGTGCCAGCAGCTCGGAGGGGCTCCGAGAGACCCAGTACTTC. Encoded protein: CASSSEGLRETQYF.

The chain joins TRBV28 to TRBJ1-4, with D uncertain. Germline CDR1 and CDR2: MDHEN and SYDVKM. This CDR3 contains 12 residues. The V end was cut by 5 bases, the J end by 8 bases, with 9 bases between. The CDR3: CASSLRKEKLFF. In DNA, the CDR3 is TGTGCCAGCAGTCTTCGGAAGGAAAAACTGTTTTTT.

The chain links TRBV12-3 or TRBV12-4 to TRBJ2-7; D is possibly TRBD1 (5 bases). V lost 7 bases and J lost 4, with 14 bases in between. The CDR3 consists of 13 residues. CDR3 bases: TGTGCCAGCAAACCGCCAAAGGGGTACGAGCAGTACTTC. Protein sequence: CASKPPKGYEQYF.

The CDR3 nucleotides are TGTGCCAGCAGGGATCCGGGACTAGCGCCAAACAATGAGCAGTTCTTC. Protein product: CASRDPGLAPNNEQFF. J is TRBJ2-1 and V is TRBV9, with 10 bases lining up with TRBD2. The V segment lost 5 bases and the J segment 5 bases; nucleotides outside the gene matches: 10. This CDR3 is 16 amino acids long. Germline assignment: CDR1 SGDLS and CDR2 YYNGEE.

The gene calls are TRBV19 and TRBJ2-7; 7 bases line up with TRBD1. The J segment lost 6 bases and the V segment lost 1 base, leaving 3 bases of the junction unmatched. Germline V gives CDR1 LNHDA, CDR2 SQIVND (reference sequence). The CDR3 consists of 13 residues. The CDR3 loop is CASSIGAGGEQYF. The CDR3 DNA sequence: TGTGCCAGTAGTATAGGGGCAGGGGGCGAGCAGTACTTC.

The chain uses TRBV10-2 and TRBJ2-3, with 15 bases aligning to TRBD2. V lost 6 bases and J lost 3; bases outside the gene matches: 10. CDR1 is WSHSY and CDR2 is SAAADI in the germline V gene. This CDR3 is 18 amino acids long. CDR3 residues: CASSLRTSGRAVTDTQYF. The CDR3 nucleotides read TGCGCCAGCAGCCTTCGGACTAGCGGGAGGGCCGTGACAGATACGCAGTATTTT.

The chain couples TRBV19 to TRBJ1-2; maybe TRBD1 (5 bases). CDR3 length equals 15 residues. From germline, CDR1 is LNHDA and CDR2 SQIVND (reference sequence). Trimming removed 3 bases at V and 4 bases at J, with 15 bases between. CDR3 region: CASSMGRGVIYGYTF. In nucleotides, the CDR3 is TGTGCCAGTAGTATGGGGCGAGGGGTTATCTATGGCTACACCTTC.